This TCR beta chain was identified in a study of memory CD8 T cells in hepatitis C reinfection. Time point: pre-reinfection, 55 to 20 weeks before reinfection detection. The sorted cells went straight to TCR sequencing with no prior in vitro expansion. Measured with immunoSEQ multiplex PCR; TCRdb has only the in-frame clones, and not every one. The table shows tens of thousands of clones, with approximately 89% occurring only once. The CDR3 is 17 residues long. Germline loops: CDR1 MRHNA, CDR2 SNTAGT. Trimming took 2 bases from V and 4 from J; bases not matched to a gene: 6. The specimen was naive CD8+ T cells sorted from blood. The receptor was isolated from a man between 18 and 29 years old with hepatitis C virus infection. V gene TRBV6-4 combines with J gene TRBJ2-3, with 13 bases that match TRBD2. CDR3 region: CASSDTSGGGSADTQYF. The CDR3 coding sequence is TGTGCCAGCAGTGACACTAGCGGGGGGGGGAGCGCAGATACGCAGTATTTT.